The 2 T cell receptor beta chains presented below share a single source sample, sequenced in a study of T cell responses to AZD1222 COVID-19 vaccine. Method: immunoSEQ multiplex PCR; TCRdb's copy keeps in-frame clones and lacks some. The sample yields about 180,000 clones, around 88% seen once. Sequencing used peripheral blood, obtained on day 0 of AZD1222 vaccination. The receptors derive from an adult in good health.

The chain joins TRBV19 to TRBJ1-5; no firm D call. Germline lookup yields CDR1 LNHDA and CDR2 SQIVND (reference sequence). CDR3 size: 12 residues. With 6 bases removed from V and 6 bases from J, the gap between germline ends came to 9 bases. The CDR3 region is CASRGGFQPQHF. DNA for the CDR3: TGTGCCAGTAGGGGAGGGTTTCAGCCCCAGCATTTT.

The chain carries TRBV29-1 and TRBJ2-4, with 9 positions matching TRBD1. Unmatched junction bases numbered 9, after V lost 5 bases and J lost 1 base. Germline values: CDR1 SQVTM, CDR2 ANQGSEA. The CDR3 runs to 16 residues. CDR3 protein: CSVSTGTGMAKNIQYF. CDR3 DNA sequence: TGCAGCGTTTCTACCGGGACAGGGATGGCCAAAAACATTCAGTACTTC. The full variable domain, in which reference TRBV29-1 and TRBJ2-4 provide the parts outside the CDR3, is SAVISQKPSRDICQRGTSLTIQCQVDSQVTMMFWYRQQPGQSLTLIATANQGSEATYESGFVIDKFPISRPNLTFSTLTVSNMSPEDSSIYLCSVSTGTGMAKNIQYFGAGTRLSVL.